The entry that follows covers one TCR beta chain sequence. The CDR3 length is 12 residues. Germline V gene lookup returns CDR1 MDHEN and CDR2 SYDVKM. Trimming stripped 8 bases from V and 2 bases from J, with 8 bases between. Authors' data handling: Amplification of reference gene primers provided the estimated nucleated cell counts. This table comes from immunoSEQ multiplex PCR, and its TCRdb copy is limited to in-frame clones, with some not included. The V and J calls and clone size come from that table; D and trimming were worked out from the DNA. The top ten hold about a sixth of the sample, which has tens of thousands of clones, approximately 79% seen once. The entry originates in a study of blood T cell repertoires in COVID-19. Across the whole study: Samples taken during acute and convalescent COVID-19 were collected in the United States, Italy and Spain. PBMCs, B-cell-depleted T cells, or T cells were the source of the cDNA or gDNA that made up the material.

The sample consisted of peripheral blood. This rearrangement joins TRBV28 to TRBJ2-3; the D gene is possibly TRBD2 (7 bases). The receptor was isolated from a man in his 70s with active or convalescent COVID-19. The CDR3 sequence: CASGGATDTQYF. Written as DNA, the CDR3 is TGTGCCAGCGGGGGGGCCACAGATACGCAGTATTTT. Drawing the rest from reference TRBV28 and TRBJ2-3, the complete variable domain is DVKVTQSSRYLVKRTGEKVFLECVQDMDHENMFWYRQDPGLGLRLIYFSYDVKMKEKGDIPEGYSVSREKKERFSLILESASTNQTSMYLCASGGATDTQYFGPGTRLTVL.